A selection of T cell receptor beta chains follows, all from one sample in a study of control samples from healthy donors and cancer patients. Method: immunoSEQ multiplex PCR; TCRdb's copy keeps in-frame clones and lacks some. Here the sample spans about 140,000 clones, around 90% being singletons. Sequenced material: blood. Receptors originate from a man between 18 and 35 years old in good health. The CDR3 runs from the conserved cysteine through the conserved F or W. Each record gives: CDR3 length, D gene, clone size, V gene, J gene, CDR3 DNA, CDR3 protein. D genes are given only for firm matches. Clone size appears in some rows only: once, few, many, or a class for an expanded clone.

CDR3 length: 14
D gene: NA
clone size: NA
V gene: TRBV19
J gene: TRBJ2-7
CDR3 DNA: TGTGCCAGTAGTATAGATCTCGGACAGTCAGAGCAGTACTTC
CDR3 protein: CASSIDLGQSEQYF

CDR3 length: 14
D gene: TRBD1
clone size: NA
V gene: TRBV5-1
J gene: TRBJ1-1
CDR3 DNA: TGCGCCAGCAGCTTGGATGAAGGGACAGGACAAGCTTTCTTT
CDR3 protein: CASSLDEGTGQAFF

CDR3 length: 13
D gene: NA
clone size: NA
V gene: TRBV6-5
J gene: TRBJ1-1
CDR3 DNA: TGTGCCAGCACCCATGGGGGTTCGACTGAAGCTTTCTTT
CDR3 protein: CASTHGGSTEAFF

CDR3 length: 15
D gene: NA
clone size: NA
V gene: TRBV21-1
J gene: TRBJ2-7
CDR3 DNA: TGTGCCAGCAGCAAAGAAAGGAAACCTTCCCTCGAGCAGTACTTC
CDR3 protein: CASSKERKPSLEQYF

CDR3 length: 16
D gene: TRBD1
clone size: NA
V gene: TRBV5-4
J gene: TRBJ2-1
CDR3 DNA: TGTGCCAGCAGCCCCAGGACAGGGGAGGCCTACGGTGAGCAGTTCTTC
CDR3 protein: CASSPRTGEAYGEQFF

CDR3 length: 13
D gene: NA
clone size: NA
V gene: TRBV11-3
J gene: TRBJ2-5
CDR3 DNA: TGTGCCAGCAGCTCCTACGGAGGGGAGACCCAGTACTTC
CDR3 protein: CASSSYGGETQYF

CDR3 length: 15
D gene: NA
clone size: NA
V gene: TRBV19
J gene: TRBJ1-1
CDR3 DNA: TGTGCCAGTAGTATTGGCAGGGAGTGGAACACTGAAGCTTTCTTT
CDR3 protein: CASSIGREWNTEAFF

CDR3 length: 13
D gene: NA
clone size: NA
V gene: TRBV15
J gene: TRBJ2-1
CDR3 DNA: TGTGCCACCAGCGGGGGTCCTTACAATGAGCAGTTCTTC
CDR3 protein: CATSGGPYNEQFF

CDR3 length: 14
D gene: TRBD1
clone size: NA
V gene: TRBV5-6
J gene: TRBJ2-7
CDR3 DNA: TGTGCCAGCAGCTTGAGGGACAGGTACTACGAGCAGTACTTC
CDR3 protein: CASSLRDRYYEQYF

CDR3 length: 15
D gene: NA
clone size: NA
V gene: TRBV7-9
J gene: TRBJ1-2
CDR3 DNA: TGTGCCAGCACAACGCTCCGGGGGCCTCTTAAAGGCTACACCTTC
CDR3 protein: CASTTLRGPLKGYTF

CDR3 length: 15
D gene: NA
clone size: NA
V gene: TRBV5-8
J gene: TRBJ1-3
CDR3 DNA: TGTGCCAGCAGCCTAGACGGAGTCTCTGGAAACACCATATATTTT
CDR3 protein: CASSLDGVSGNTIYF

CDR3 length: 17
D gene: TRBD2
clone size: NA
V gene: TRBV15
J gene: TRBJ2-1
CDR3 DNA: TGTGCCACCAGCGTTACTGCCTTCACGGGGGGGACCAATGAGCAGTTCTTC
CDR3 protein: CATSVTAFTGGTNEQFF

CDR3 length: 14
D gene: NA
clone size: NA
V gene: TRBV7-2
J gene: TRBJ1-1
CDR3 DNA: TGTGCCAGCAGCTTGGGGGTCGGGAGCACTGAAGCTTTCTTT
CDR3 protein: CASSLGVGSTEAFF

CDR3 length: 15
D gene: NA
clone size: NA
V gene: TRBV7-2
J gene: TRBJ1-2
CDR3 DNA: TGTGCCAGCAGCGGGGGGGCGCAGACGAACTATGGCTACACCTTC
CDR3 protein: CASSGGAQTNYGYTF

CDR3 length: 16
D gene: NA
clone size: NA
V gene: TRBV5-6
J gene: TRBJ2-2
CDR3 DNA: TGTGCCAGCAGCTTGTTTTTTTCGACCGGGACCGGGGAGCTGTTTTTT
CDR3 protein: CASSLFFSTGTGELFF

CDR3 length: 15
D gene: NA
clone size: NA
V gene: TRBV7-9
J gene: TRBJ2-1
CDR3 DNA: TGTGCCAGCAGCTTAGTACTGAGCTCCTACAATGAGCAGTTCTTC
CDR3 protein: CASSLVLSSYNEQFF

CDR3 length: 13
D gene: NA
clone size: NA
V gene: TRBV10-1
J gene: TRBJ1-1
CDR3 DNA: TGCGCCAGCAGCGATCTGGGGAACACTGAAGCTTTCTTT
CDR3 protein: CASSDLGNTEAFF

CDR3 length: 14
D gene: NA
clone size: NA
V gene: TRBV19
J gene: TRBJ2-7
CDR3 DNA: TGTGCCAGTAGTATTGTGGGCGCCTCCCCCGAGCAGTACTTC
CDR3 protein: CASSIVGASPEQYF

CDR3 length: 14
D gene: TRBD1
clone size: NA
V gene: TRBV5-5
J gene: TRBJ1-6
CDR3 DNA: TGTGCCAGCAGCTCGGGACAGACCCAATCCCCCCTCCACTTT
CDR3 protein: CASSSGQTQSPLHF

CDR3 length: 13
D gene: NA
clone size: few
V gene: TRBV2
J gene: TRBJ1-1
CDR3 DNA: TGTGCCAGCAGGGAGGACAGCAACACTGAAGCTTTCTTT
CDR3 protein: CASREDSNTEAFF

CDR3 length: 15
D gene: NA
clone size: NA
V gene: TRBV19
J gene: TRBJ1-6
CDR3 DNA: TGTGCCAGTACCTTACTCAGCTCCTATAATTCACCCCTCCACTTT
CDR3 protein: CASTLLSSYNSPLHF

CDR3 length: 15
D gene: NA
clone size: few
V gene: TRBV7-2
J gene: TRBJ2-7
CDR3 DNA: TGTGCCAGCAGCCCAGCCGGTAGCGGACCCTACGAGCAGTACTTC
CDR3 protein: CASSPAGSGPYEQYF

CDR3 length: 14
D gene: TRBD1
clone size: NA
V gene: TRBV6-5
J gene: TRBJ1-5
CDR3 DNA: TGTGCCAGCAGTTACGGGACAGGGTATCAGCCCCAGCATTTT
CDR3 protein: CASSYGTGYQPQHF

CDR3 length: 13
D gene: TRBD1
clone size: NA
V gene: TRBV7-3
J gene: TRBJ1-1
CDR3 DNA: TGTGCCAGCAGCTCCTCCGGGACAGATGAAGCTTTCTTT
CDR3 protein: CASSSSGTDEAFF

CDR3 length: 14
D gene: TRBD1
clone size: NA
V gene: TRBV5-1
J gene: TRBJ2-7
CDR3 DNA: TGCGCCAGCAGCCAGGACAGGGGGCCCAACGAGCAGTACTTC
CDR3 protein: CASSQDRGPNEQYF